These 10 T cell receptor beta chains came from one sample sequenced in a study of T-cell reconstitution after alpha-beta-depleted transplantation in children. Unique molecular identifiers were used to barcode this TCRbeta library. From the PCR reads, TCRdb called clonotypes with MiXCR, one entry per CDR3 protein. This sample has a few hundred thousand distinct CDR3 sequences, with 9% to 12% found just once. The sample here was PBMCs from the stem cell graft donor, taken from the stem cell graft. These receptors were obtained from a human donor who donated a stem cell graft to a child with acute lymphoblastic leukemia.

The chain has TRBV6-5 and TRBJ1-2, with 9 bases fitting TRBD1. This CDR3 has 15 amino acids. After removal of 1 base from V and 5 bases from J, the junction contained 5 bases not matched to a gene. CDR1 and CDR2 from the germline V gene are MNHEY and SVGAGI. This CDR3 is CASSYLDRGLYGYTF. The CDR3 nucleotides read TGTGCCAGCAGTTACTTGGACAGGGGACTTTATGGCTACACCTTC.

The V gene is TRBV12-3 or TRBV12-4, the J gene TRBJ2-1, with 8 bases that match TRBD1. J was trimmed by 2 bases and V by 4 bases; bases with no gene match: 4. The CDR3 consists of 15 residues. CDR3 region: CASSSRDRTYNEQFF. CDR3 nucleotide sequence: TGTGCCAGCAGTTCCCGGGACAGGACCTACAATGAGCAGTTCTTC.

This clonotype occurred a few times. This chain connects TRBV7-9 to TRBJ1-3; D is undetermined. Germline assignment: CDR1 SEHNR and CDR2 FQNEAQ (reference sequence). This CDR3 has 14 amino acids. Trimming took 3 bases from V and 2 from J, leaving 8 bases between them. The CDR3 DNA reads TGTGCCAGCAGCTTTCAGGACCCTGGAAACACCATATATTTT. Amino acid sequence: CASSFQDPGNTIYF. The full variable domain, rest sourced from reference TRBV7-9 and TRBJ1-3, is DTGVSQNPRHKITKRGQNVTFRCDPISEHNRLYWYRQTLGQGPEFLTYFQNEAQLEKSRLLSDRFSAERPKGSFSTLEIQRTEQGDSAMYLCASSFQDPGNTIYFGEGSWLTVV.

The chain joins TRBV15 to TRBJ2-7; 14 bases line up with TRBD2. The CDR3 loop spans 16 amino acids. V dropped 0 bases and J dropped 4; count of bases not matched to a gene: 2. The germline gives CDR1 LNHNV, CDR2 YYDKDF (reference sequence). The CDR3 DNA follows: TGTGCCACCAGCAGAGATGGGACTAGCGGGAGTTACGAGCAGTACTTC. Translation gives CATSRDGTSGSYEQYF.

This chain joins TRBV7-9 and TRBJ2-1; D ambiguous. Germline CDR1 SEHNR, CDR2 FQNEAQ (reference sequence). The V end lost 2 bases, the J end lost 8 bases, and 10 bases lay between the germline ends. The CDR3 is made up of 13 amino acids. The CDR3 nucleotides read TGTGCCAGCAGCTTAATTTACTGGGATGAGCAGTTCTTC. The encoded protein is CASSLIYWDEQFF.

The rearrangement links TRBV7-2 to TRBJ1-2; D uncertain. The germline V gene encodes CDR1 SGHTA and CDR2 FQGNSA. The CDR3 extends over 13 amino acids. V lost 5 bases, J lost 2 bases, and 9 bases lay in between. The CDR3 nucleotides read TGTGCCAGCAGCCTCGACACCAACTATGGCTACACCTTC. This encodes CASSLDTNYGYTF.

To note about this clonotype: A much larger clone differs from this one at a single base, so this may be a read error. The chain joins TRBV7-3 to TRBJ2-1, with D tentatively TRBD2 (5 bases). Per germline, CDR1 SGHTA and CDR2 FQGTGA. CDR3 size: 16 residues. V was pared by 5 bases and J by 4 bases, with 18 bases between. CDR3 protein: CASSPGPSRRYNEQFF. CDR3 DNA sequence: TGTGCCAGCAGCCCAGGTCCTAGCCGGAGGTACAATGAGCAGTTCTTC. Full variable domain (outside the CDR3, taken from reference TRBV7-3 and TRBJ2-1): GAGVSQTPSNKVTEKGKYVELRCDPISGHTALYWYRQSLGQGPEFLIYFQGTGAADDSGLPNDRFFAVRPEGSVSTLKIQRTERGDSAVYLCASSPGPSRRYNEQFFGPGTRLTVL.

The V gene is TRBV12-3 or TRBV12-4, the J gene TRBJ2-3; D remains ambiguous. The germline V and J ends were trimmed by 6 bases and 4 bases, with 5 bases remaining between them. This CDR3 contains 11 residues. CDR3 nucleotide sequence: TGTGCCAGCAGGATAGCAGATACGCAGTATTTT. It is translated as CASRIADTQYF.

The sample holds a few counts of this clonotype. The chain couples TRBV4-1 to TRBJ2-1; 9 bases are shared with TRBD2. The CDR3 extends over 16 amino acids. The V and J ends lost 1 base and 3 bases, in that order; junction bases with no gene match: 4. Germline V gives CDR1 MGHRA, CDR2 YSYEKL. CDR3 region: CASSQVVSGSYNEQFF. The CDR3 DNA reads TGCGCCAGCAGCCAAGTAGTTAGCGGGAGCTACAATGAGCAGTTCTTC.

This clonotype was found a few times. The rearrangement links TRBV7-9 to TRBJ1-5; D remains unclear. This CDR3 has 12 amino acids. Trimming pared 1 base from V and 5 bases from J, leaving 3 bases between. Germline V CDR1 and CDR2: SEHNR, FQNEAQ (reference sequence). CDR3 in DNA: TGTGCCAGCAGCTTAGAGTATCAGCCCCAGCATTTT. Protein sequence: CASSLEYQPQHF.